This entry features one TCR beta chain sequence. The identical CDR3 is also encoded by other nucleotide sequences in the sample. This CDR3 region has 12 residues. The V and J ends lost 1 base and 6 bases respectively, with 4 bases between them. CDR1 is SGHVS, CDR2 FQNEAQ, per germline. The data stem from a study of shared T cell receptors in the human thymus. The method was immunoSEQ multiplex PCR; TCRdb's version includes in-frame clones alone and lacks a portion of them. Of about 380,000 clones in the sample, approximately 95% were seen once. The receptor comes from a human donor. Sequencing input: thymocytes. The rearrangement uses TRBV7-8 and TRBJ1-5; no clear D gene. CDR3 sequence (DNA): TGTGCCAGCAGCTTAGGTGGTCAGCCCCAGCATTTT. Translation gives CASSLGGQPQHF.